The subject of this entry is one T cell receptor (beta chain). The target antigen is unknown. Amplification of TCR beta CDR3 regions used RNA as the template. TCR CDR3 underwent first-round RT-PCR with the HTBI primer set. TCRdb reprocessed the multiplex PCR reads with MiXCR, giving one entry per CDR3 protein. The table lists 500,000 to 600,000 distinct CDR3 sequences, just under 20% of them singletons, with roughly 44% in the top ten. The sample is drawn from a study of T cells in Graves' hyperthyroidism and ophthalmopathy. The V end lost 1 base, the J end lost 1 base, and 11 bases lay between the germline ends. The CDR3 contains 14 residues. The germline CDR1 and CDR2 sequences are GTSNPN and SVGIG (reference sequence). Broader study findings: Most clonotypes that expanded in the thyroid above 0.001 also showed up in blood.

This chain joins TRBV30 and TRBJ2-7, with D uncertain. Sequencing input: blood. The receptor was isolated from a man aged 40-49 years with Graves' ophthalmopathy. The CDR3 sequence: CAWSEQILSYEQYF. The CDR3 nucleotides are TGTGCCTGGAGTGAACAGATTCTGTCCTACGAGCAGTACTTC.